The T cell receptor beta chain under discussion was sequenced for a study of shared clonotypes between healthy human individuals. Study-level findings and limits: At large depth, rarefaction still showed sorted-subset sequencing to be incomplete.

Germline V gene lookup returns CDR1 MNHNS and CDR2 SASEGT. The CDR3 loop spans 13 amino acids. Deletions cut 8 bases from V and 3 bases from J, with 14 bases between. Replicate PCRs from sorted subsets contained 200 ng DNA, which is roughly 30,000 T cell genomes. Original data processing: ImmunoSEQ sequences covered only the junction and lacked quality scores; filtering therefore differed. TCRdb's copy holds only in-frame clones and misses some; the assay was immunoSEQ multiplex PCR. That table supplies the V and J calls and clone size; D and trimming were determined from the DNA. The data contain 95,000 to 120,000 clones, about 63% of them singletons. The sample holds a few counts of this clone. What it recognizes is unknown.

The source material was memory CD8+ T cells sorted from blood. Indicated subset: CD45RO+ cells pooled with CCR7-negative TemRA cells. The rearrangement joins TRBV6-1 to TRBJ2-7, with a tentative D call TRBD2 (5 bases). The receptor was derived from a woman in her twenties or thirties in good health. The CDR3 DNA sequence: TGTGCCAGCGATGCGGGTTTCGGCTACGAGCAGTACTTC. It specifies CASDAGFGYEQYF.